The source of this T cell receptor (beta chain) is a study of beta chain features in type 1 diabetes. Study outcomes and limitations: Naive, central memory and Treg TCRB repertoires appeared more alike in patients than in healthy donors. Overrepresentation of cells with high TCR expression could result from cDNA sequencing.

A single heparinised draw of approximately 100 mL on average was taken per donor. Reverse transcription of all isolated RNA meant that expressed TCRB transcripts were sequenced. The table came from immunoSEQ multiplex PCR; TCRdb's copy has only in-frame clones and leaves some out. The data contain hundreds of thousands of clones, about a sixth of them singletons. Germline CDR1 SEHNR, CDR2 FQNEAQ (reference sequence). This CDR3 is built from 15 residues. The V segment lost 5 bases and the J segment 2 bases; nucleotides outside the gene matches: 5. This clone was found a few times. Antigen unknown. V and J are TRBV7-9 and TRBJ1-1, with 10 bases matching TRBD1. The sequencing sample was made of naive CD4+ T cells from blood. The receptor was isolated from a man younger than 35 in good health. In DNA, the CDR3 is TGTGCCAGCAGCCAGCGGACAGGGGGAAACACTGAAGCTTTCTTT. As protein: CASSQRTGGNTEAFF.